This T cell receptor beta chain originates from a study of T-cell memory formation after mild COVID-19. General study points: Clones contracting day 15 to 85 were balanced CD4/CD8; later expanders leaned CD4+. The study found contracting CD4+ clones mainly in CM and EM and contracting CD8+ clones in EMRA.

Germline assignment: CDR1 SGHRS and CDR2 YFSETQ. This CDR3 has 14 residues. V lost 6 bases and J lost 2; bases outside the gene matches: 6. This clonotype has just a few counts. Its antigen is as yet unknown. One entry per CDR3 protein results from TCRdb running MiXCR on the 5' RACE reads. The data show hundreds of thousands of distinct CDR3 sequences, around 28% seen once. The V gene is TRBV5-1, the J gene TRBJ2-3; 7 positions match TRBD1. This clonotype was sampled from an adult woman who had mild COVID-19 (a few samples of this study predate the infection). Cell type and time point are not known. Sequencing was carried out using PBMCs or a T cell subset sorted from them (not recorded which). DNA for the CDR3: TGCGCCAGCACCGGGACAGCCTTCACAGATACGCAGTATTTT. Residues: CASTGTAFTDTQYF. Drawing the rest from reference TRBV5-1 and TRBJ2-3, the complete variable domain is KAGVTQTPRYLIKTRGQQVTLSCSPISGHRSVSWYQQTPGQGLQFLFEYFSETQRNKGNFPGRFSGRQFSNSRSEMNVSTLELGDSALYLCASTGTAFTDTQYFGPGTRLTVL.